This TCR beta chain was recorded in a study of blood T cell repertoires in COVID-19. Only in-frame clones appear in the TCRdb table, and some are missing; sequencing was by immunoSEQ multiplex PCR. The profile covers under 150,000 clones, with approximately 83% appearing a single time and around 16% taken by the ten largest. The clonotype originates from a woman aged 50 to 60 who had recovered from COVID-19. The sample was peripheral blood.

The DNA for the CDR3 is TGTGCCACCGCACCGGGCCTCGAACTCTATGGCTACACCTTC. It is translated as CATAPGLELYGYTF. This chain joins TRBV18 and TRBJ1-2; D remains unclear. The CDR3 has 14 amino acids. Trimming took 10 bases from V and 4 from J, leaving 19 bases between them. Germline V gene data show CDR1 as KGHSH and CDR2 as LQKENI.